A selection of T cell receptor beta chains follows, all from one sample in a study of cytotoxic CD8 clonotypes in ibrutinib-treated CLL. The protocol was immunoSEQ multiplex PCR, while the TCRdb copy is restricted to in-frame clones and leaves out a portion. The data contain about 35,000 clones, roughly 50% of them singletons. The specimen was PBMCs, collected before ibrutinib treatment. The source of these receptors is a human donor with chronic lymphocytic leukemia. Both conserved end residues are part of each CDR3. D genes are given only for firm matches. Expanded clones are given a class, and other clones once, few, many or no size at all.

>TRBJ1-6|-|TRBV19|few
TGTGCCAGTAGTCGACAGAATTCACCCCTCCACTTT
CASSRQNSPLHF
>TRBJ2-7|TRBD1|TRBV5-6|-
TGTGCCAGCAGTTGGGACAGGCCCTACGAGCAGTACTTC
CASSWDRPYEQYF
>TRBJ1-1|-|TRBV19|few
TGTGCCAGTAGTAAAAACCGGGACACGGACACTGAAGCTTTCTTT
CASSKNRDTDTEAFF
>TRBJ2-7|-|TRBV19|-
TGTGCCAGTAGAGGGGGATACTACGAGCAGTACTTC
CASRGGYYEQYF
>TRBJ1-4|-|TRBV6-1|-
TGTGCCAGCAGGCTCCGGGCTAATGAAAAACTGTTTTTT
CASRLRANEKLFF
>TRBJ2-2|-|TRBV5-6|-
TGTGCCAGCAGCTGGGAACGGGACACCGGGGAGCTGTTTTTT
CASSWERDTGELFF
>TRBJ1-5|-|TRBV5-1|-
TGCGCCAGCAGCCAAGACAACCGACAGCTTGAACAGCATTTT
CASSQDNRQLEQHF
>TRBJ1-1|TRBD1|TRBV7-6|few
TGTGCCAGCAGCCTGGGGACAGAGAACACTGAAGCTTTCTTT
CASSLGTENTEAFF
>TRBJ2-7|-|TRBV18|few
TGTGCCAGCTCACCACCGAAAAGAATCGACTACTACGAGCAGTACTTC
CASSPPKRIDYYEQYF
>TRBJ2-7|TRBD1|TRBV19|-
TGTGCCAGTAGTATAGGGAGAGGACAGGACGAGCAGTACTTC
CASSIGRGQDEQYF
>TRBJ1-2|-|TRBV6-5|-
TGTGCCAGCACTACTCAGGGGAGTTATGGCTACACCTTC
CASTTQGSYGYTF
>TRBJ2-7|TRBD1|TRBV5-1|-
TGCGCCAGCAGCTTTTCCGGGACAGCTATCGAGCAGTACTTC
CASSFSGTAIEQYF
>TRBJ1-1|-|TRBV29-1|-
TGCAGCGTCAGGACAGTTTCAGGCATCGGAGCTTTCTTT
CSVRTVSGIGAFF
>TRBJ1-6|-|TRBV9|-
TGTGCCAGCAGCGTAACAGGGACGGAGGGCGAGTCCCTCCACTTT
CASSVTGTEGESLHF
>TRBJ1-1|-|TRBV13|-
TGTGCCAGCAGCTTAGTAGGAGCCCAGGGGACTGAAGCTTTCTTT
CASSLVGAQGTEAFF
>TRBJ1-6|-|TRBV7-6|few
TGTGCCAGCAGCGTGGGGACTCAGCAACCCCTCCACTTT
CASSVGTQQPLHF
>TRBJ2-1|-|TRBV14|-
TGTGCCAGCAGCCAAGATTTGCTCGATGAGCAGTTCTTC
CASSQDLLDEQFF
>TRBJ2-7|-|TRBV30|few
TGTGCCTGGAGTGCCAGGGCTGACAACGAGCAGTACTTC
CAWSARADNEQYF
>TRBJ2-7|TRBD1|TRBV5-5|-
TGTGCCAGCAGCCGGGACAGGGGTTCCTACGAGCAGTACTTC
CASSRDRGSYEQYF
>TRBJ2-7|-|TRBV11-2|-
TGTGCCAGCAGCTTAGATCGGACAGCCTACGAGCAGTACTTC
CASSLDRTAYEQYF
>TRBJ2-7|TRBD2|TRBV9|once
TGTGCCAGCAGCCCGGGAGGGACTAGCGGACTCCGGGGGGAGCAGTACTTC
CASSPGGTSGLRGEQYF
>TRBJ1-1|-|TRBV20-1|few
TGCAGTGCTCCCACAGGGACTGAAGCTTTCTTT
CSAPTGTEAFF
>TRBJ1-1|-|TRBV7-8|-
TGTGCCAGCAGCCCGAACAGGGTTCGGGACACTGAAGCTTTCTTT
CASSPNRVRDTEAFF